A selection of T cell receptor beta chains follows, all from one sample in a study of tumor-infiltrating lymphocytes in primary liver carcinoma. TCRdb ran MiXCR on the multiplex PCR reads and lists one entry per CDR3 protein. The repertoire consists of about 190,000 distinct CDR3 sequences, with approximately 86% occurring once and the leading ten covering about a sixth. The sequenced sample consisted of tumor tissue from primary liver carcinoma. The receptors were sampled from a man in his forties with primary liver carcinoma and hepatitis B virus infection. The CDR3 runs from the conserved cysteine through the conserved F or W. Fields, in order: D gene, J gene, clone size, V gene, CDR3 DNA, CDR3 protein. A D gene is named only where the DNA matches it firmly. Expanded clones are given a class, and other clones once, few, many or no size at all.

d_gene: .; j_gene: TRBJ2-1; abundance: .; v_gene: TRBV12-3/TRBV12-4; CDR3nt: TGTGCCAGCAGCCAGGGGGGGAGGGATGAGCAACTCTTC; CDR3aa: CASSQGGRDEQLF
d_gene: .; j_gene: TRBJ2-3; abundance: .; v_gene: TRBV5-1; CDR3nt: TGTGCCAGCAGCTTGGGACACAACACAGGTACGCAGTATTTT; CDR3aa: CASSLGHNTGTQYF
d_gene: TRBD1; j_gene: TRBJ2-5; abundance: .; v_gene: TRBV20-1; CDR3nt: TGCAGTACTAGCCGGGACAGGGCTAACCTCCAAGAGACCCAGTACTTC; CDR3aa: CSTSRDRANLQETQYF
d_gene: .; j_gene: TRBJ2-5; abundance: .; v_gene: TRBV4-3; CDR3nt: TGCGCCAGCAGCCTAGACCGAGAAAAGACCCAGTACTTC; CDR3aa: CASSLDREKTQYF
d_gene: .; j_gene: TRBJ1-5; abundance: .; v_gene: TRBV12-3/TRBV12-4; CDR3nt: TGTGCCAGCAAGCTGACATGGAACAATCAGCCCCAGCATTTT; CDR3aa: CASKLTWNNQPQHF
d_gene: .; j_gene: TRBJ2-5; abundance: .; v_gene: TRBV4-1; CDR3nt: TGCGTCAGTAGCCCGGGACGAGGTGGGGAGACCCAGTACTTC; CDR3aa: CVSSPGRGGETQYF
d_gene: .; j_gene: TRBJ1-1; abundance: once; v_gene: TRBV29-1; CDR3nt: TGCAGTGTTCTTCCGGGGTCGGGGATGAACACTGAAGCTTTCTTT; CDR3aa: CSVLPGSGMNTEAFF
d_gene: .; j_gene: TRBJ2-7; abundance: .; v_gene: TRBV6-2/TRBV6-3; CDR3nt: TGTGCCAGCAGTTTCGTAGGGGCCTACGAGCAGTACTTC; CDR3aa: CASSFVGAYEQYF
d_gene: .; j_gene: TRBJ1-5; abundance: .; v_gene: TRBV6-2/TRBV6-3; CDR3nt: TGTGCTAGCAGTTACTCCCGGGACGGTGATATAAGTAATCAGCCCCAGCATTTT; CDR3aa: CASSYSRDGDISNQPQHF
d_gene: .; j_gene: TRBJ2-3; abundance: .; v_gene: TRBV4-3; CDR3nt: TGCGCCAGCACCCTTGGGTCTCTAAACACAGATACGCAGTATTTT; CDR3aa: CASTLGSLNTDTQYF
d_gene: TRBD2; j_gene: TRBJ2-7; abundance: once; v_gene: TRBV6-2/TRBV6-3; CDR3nt: TGTGCCACCAGTTACTCGACTAGCTCTTACGAGCAGTATTTC; CDR3aa: CATSYSTSSYEQYF
d_gene: .; j_gene: TRBJ1-1; abundance: .; v_gene: TRBV10-2; CDR3nt: TGCTCCGGCAGTGAAGTAGAAAACACTGAAACTTTCTTT; CDR3aa: CSGSEVENTETFF
d_gene: .; j_gene: TRBJ2-2; abundance: .; v_gene: TRBV6-1; CDR3nt: TGTGCCGGCAGTAACACCTGGGGGACACCCGGGCAGTTGTTTTTT; CDR3aa: CAGSNTWGTPGQLFF
d_gene: .; j_gene: TRBJ2-7; abundance: .; v_gene: TRBV5-1; CDR3nt: TGCGCCAGCAGGTTGCAGAGCGGAATCTACGAGCAGTACTTC; CDR3aa: CASRLQSGIYEQYF
d_gene: .; j_gene: TRBJ1-5; abundance: .; v_gene: TRBV6-2/TRBV6-3; CDR3nt: TGTGTCAACACCCTGGTGAAAGGGGATCAGCCCCATCATTTT; CDR3aa: CVNTLVKGDQPHHF
d_gene: TRBD2; j_gene: TRBJ2-3; abundance: once; v_gene: TRBV10-3; CDR3nt: TGTGCCATCAGTGAGCCGGGAGGGGTGGGTACACAGTATTTT; CDR3aa: CAISEPGGVGTQYF
d_gene: TRBD2; j_gene: TRBJ2-1; abundance: .; v_gene: TRBV4-1; CDR3nt: TGCGCCAGCAGCCCCGAACTAGCGGGGTCTTACAATGGGCGGTTCTTC; CDR3aa: CASSPELAGSYNGRFF